This T cell receptor (beta chain) was documented in a study of blood T cell repertoires in COVID-19. Across the study: Sites in the United States, Italy and Spain provided acute and convalescent COVID-19 samples. In each case, the material was cDNA or gDNA derived from T cells, B-cell-depleted T cells, or PBMCs.

V was shortened by 6 bases and J by 2 bases, with 8 bases between the two germline ends. The CDR3 extends over 13 amino acids. Methods used by the authors: Counts of nucleated cells, estimated from reference gene primer amplification, were obtained. Sequenced by immunoSEQ multiplex PCR; TCRdb stores in-frame clones only, minus some. The DNA was the basis for D and trimming; V, J and clone size are from that table. The sample comprises about 270,000 clones, around 82% of which are singletons, and 4.5% to 6.5% rests with the top ten. The chain recombines TRBV12-3 or TRBV12-4 with TRBJ1-5, with no clear D. The TCR sequence derives from a man older than 75 with acute or convalescent COVID-19. Sequenced sample: peripheral blood. This chain's CDR3 is CASRPGRNQPQHF. CDR3 sequence (DNA): TGTGCCAGCAGACCCGGTCGCAATCAGCCCCAGCATTTT.